Listed below are T cell receptor beta chains from one sample, sequenced in a study of response to subunit inactivated influenza vaccine. TCRdb called the RT-PCR reads again in MiXCR, with one record for every CDR3 protein. Of 860,000 or so distinct CDR3 sequences in the sample, over 20% were seen once. The sequenced sample was PBMCs from blood, obtained 4 to 6 days after vaccination. These receptors were taken from a man in his forties or fifties who received an inactivated influenza vaccine. CDR3s include the opening cysteine and the closing phenylalanine or tryptophan. D genes are given only for firm matches.

d_gene	len	v_gene	j_gene	CDR3aa
TRBD1	14	TRBV27	TRBJ2-7	CASSWTGGPYEQYF
.	15	TRBV3-1	TRBJ2-5	CASSQSTGNKETQYF
.	14	TRBV7-2	TRBJ1-2	CASSPRSGGNGYTF
TRBD1	15	TRBV12-3/TRBV12-4	TRBJ1-3	CASSGRLGQGNTIYF
.	15	TRBV20-1	TRBJ2-7	CSASPRGGWSYEQYF
.	15	TRBV20-1	TRBJ1-1	CSARGQEGLNTEAFF
.	15	TRBV30	TRBJ1-5	CAWTVTPGSAQPQHF
.	15	TRBV15	TRBJ2-1	CATSRGVDPRNEQFF
.	15	TRBV7-9	TRBJ2-3	CASSLLHTSTDTQYF
TRBD1	15	TRBV7-9	TRBJ1-2	CASSLMTQGASGYTF
.	13	TRBV20-1	TRBJ2-5	CSARGTREETQYF
.	16	TRBV4-2	TRBJ1-5	CASSQDHGGTALPQHF
TRBD2	18	TRBV11-1	TRBJ2-3	CASSSTSGRTPSTDTQYF
.	13	TRBV18	TRBJ1-5	CASSLNREQPQHF
TRBD1	15	TRBV5-1	TRBJ1-1	CASSLAGDRNTEAFF
TRBD1	13	TRBV20-1	TRBJ2-7	CSAHGTGVYEQYF
TRBD2	15	TRBV6-1	TRBJ2-1	CASSPRGTSRNEQFF
.	13	TRBV18	TRBJ2-7	CASSPASFYEQYF
TRBD2	15	TRBV3-1	TRBJ2-1	CASSQPGLANNEQFF
.	14	TRBV7-9	TRBJ1-6	CASSSLKSNSPLHF
.	16	TRBV25-1	TRBJ2-6	CASSADRPRGANVLTF
.	16	TRBV2	TRBJ2-1	CASSLLVGRPVGEQFF
TRBD1	16	TRBV7-2	TRBJ2-3	CASSPSGTGEYNTQYF
.	12	TRBV12-3/TRBV12-4	TRBJ1-2	CASTGTPAGYTF
TRBD2	18	TRBV2	TRBJ2-1	CASSEEVLAISSYNEQFF
.	15	TRBV7-2	TRBJ2-1	CASSPKGTVYNEQFF
.	16	TRBV5-1	TRBJ2-4	CASRAGQGLAKNIQYF
.	14	TRBV29-1	TRBJ2-2	CSVEGQGNTGELFF
.	15	TRBV12-3/TRBV12-4	TRBJ2-5	CASSSHPQAIGTQYF